Listed below are T cell receptor beta chains from one sample, sequenced in a study of sequential checkpoint blockade in melanoma. Libraries were prepared by immunoSEQ multiplex PCR; TCRdb keeps only in-frame clonotypes and omits some of them. The table records roughly 10,000 clones, 50% to 65% of them present only once. The material sequenced was CD8+ T cells sorted from blood (inferred from file names), taken from a patient given nivolumab and ipilimumab in sequence. These receptors were collected from a human donor with melanoma. Each CDR3 is given without its conserved first and last residue. The D gene is left open where the match is weak.

d_call | v_call | cdr3_aa
TRBD2 | TRBV9 | ASSVSGTSTDTQY
TRBD1 | TRBV4-1 | ASSQGDRGSYEQY
TRBD2 | TRBV19 | ASSAGLAGGPAKNIQY
TRBD1 | TRBV10-2 | ASKQGVTQY
TRBD2 | TRBV6-5 | ASSEVRTSEQF
- | TRBV11-2 | ASSPQSGAGELF
- | TRBV6-5 | ASSFSGLGEQY
- | TRBV13 | ASSFALEGGYEQY
- | TRBV19 | ASSIGVQGPYEQY
TRBD1 | TRBV6-5 | ASSYSTGNANTEAF
- | TRBV4-2 | ASSQDLVGTEAF
TRBD1 | TRBV6-5 | ASHRGSNTEAF
- | TRBV5-6 | ASSLLVGVGEETQY
TRBD2 | TRBV4-3 | ASSQPGLAGPNTGELF
TRBD1 | TRBV19 | ASSPLGQVSSGANVLT
- | TRBV10-3 | AISEEGSYNSPLH
TRBD1 | TRBV15 | ATSVIRDSPGDTQY
- | TRBV11-2 | ASSHRGNYNEQF
TRBD2 | TRBV9 | ASSQKRSGGRNEQF
TRBD1 | TRBV11-1 | ASSIGTGGIGEQY
- | TRBV6-5 | ASSAHGRGYGYT
TRBD1 | TRBV5-4 | ASSSGQGSPYEQY
TRBD2 | TRBV28 | ASRRTSGRVYEQY
TRBD1 | TRBV5-8 | ASSEAGTGWYEQY